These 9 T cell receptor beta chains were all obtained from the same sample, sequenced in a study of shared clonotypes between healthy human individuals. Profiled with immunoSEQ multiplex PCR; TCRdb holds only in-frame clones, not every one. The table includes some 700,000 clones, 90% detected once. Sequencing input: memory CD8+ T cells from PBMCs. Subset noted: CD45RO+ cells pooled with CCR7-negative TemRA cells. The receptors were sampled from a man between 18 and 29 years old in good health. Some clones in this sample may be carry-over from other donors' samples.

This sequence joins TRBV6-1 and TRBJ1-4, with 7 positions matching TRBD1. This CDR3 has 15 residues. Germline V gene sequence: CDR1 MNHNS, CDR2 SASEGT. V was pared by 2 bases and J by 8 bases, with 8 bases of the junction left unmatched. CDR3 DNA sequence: TGTGCCAGCAGTGAAATGAAGGGGGCAGGGGAAAAACTGTTTTTT. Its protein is CASSEMKGAGEKLFF.

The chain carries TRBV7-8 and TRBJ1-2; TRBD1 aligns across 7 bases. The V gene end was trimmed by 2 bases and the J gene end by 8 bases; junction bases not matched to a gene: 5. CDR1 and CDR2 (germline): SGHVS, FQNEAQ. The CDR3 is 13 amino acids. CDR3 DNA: TGTGCCAGCAGCTTAACCGGGACAGTGGGCTACACCTTC. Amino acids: CASSLTGTVGYTF.

The CDR3 reads CASSGPPGQGPNEQFF. The CDR3 DNA follows: TGTGCCAGCAGCGGACCTCCGGGACAGGGCCCCAATGAGCAGTTCTTC. This sequence joins TRBV9 and TRBJ2-1; 9 bases line up with TRBD1. The J segment lost 6 bases and the V segment lost 3 bases, leaving 10 bases of the junction unmatched. The length of the CDR3 is 16 residues. CDR1 is SGDLS, CDR2 YYNGEE, per germline.

The CDR3 DNA sequence: TGTGCCAGCAGCCTTGGGACGCAGGGCGAGCAGTACTTC. It translates to CASSLGTQGEQYF. The chain has TRBV13 and TRBJ2-7; D tentatively fits TRBD1 or TRBD2 (5 bases each). Trimming pared 5 bases from V and 6 bases from J, leaving 14 bases between. The length of the CDR3 is 13 residues. CDR1 is PRHDT and CDR2 is FYEKMQ in the germline V gene (reference sequence).

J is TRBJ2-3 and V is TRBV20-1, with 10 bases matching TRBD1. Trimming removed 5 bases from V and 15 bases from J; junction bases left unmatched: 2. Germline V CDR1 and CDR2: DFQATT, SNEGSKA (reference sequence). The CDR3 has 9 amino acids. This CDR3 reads CSAGTGDYF. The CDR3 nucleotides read TGCAGTGCTGGGACAGGGGACTATTTT.

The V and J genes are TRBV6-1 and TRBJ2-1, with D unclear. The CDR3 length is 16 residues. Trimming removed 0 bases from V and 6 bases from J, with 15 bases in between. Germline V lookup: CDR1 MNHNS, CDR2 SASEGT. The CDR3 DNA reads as TGTGCCAGCAGTGAAGCGCTTCGTCTCCTGGGCAATGAGCAGTTCTTC. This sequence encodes CASSEALRLLGNEQFF.

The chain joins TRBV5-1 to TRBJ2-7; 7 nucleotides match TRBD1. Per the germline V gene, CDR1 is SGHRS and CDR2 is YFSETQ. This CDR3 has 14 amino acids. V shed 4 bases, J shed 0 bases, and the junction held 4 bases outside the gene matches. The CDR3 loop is CASSPRGSSYEQYF. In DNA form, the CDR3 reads TGCGCCAGCAGCCCCAGGGGGTCCTCCTACGAGCAGTACTTC.

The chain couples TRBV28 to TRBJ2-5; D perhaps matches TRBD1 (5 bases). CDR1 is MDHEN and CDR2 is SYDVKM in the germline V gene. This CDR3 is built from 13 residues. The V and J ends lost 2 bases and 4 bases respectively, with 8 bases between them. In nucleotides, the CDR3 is TGTGCCAGCAGTTTACAGGGTAGAGAGACCCAGTACTTC. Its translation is CASSLQGRETQYF.

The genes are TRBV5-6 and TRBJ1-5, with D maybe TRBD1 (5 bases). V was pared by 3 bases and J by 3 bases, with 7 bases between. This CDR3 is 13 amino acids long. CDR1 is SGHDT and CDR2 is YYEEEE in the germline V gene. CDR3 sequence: CASSWGPNQPQHF. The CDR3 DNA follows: TGTGCCAGCAGCTGGGGCCCCAATCAGCCCCAGCATTTT.